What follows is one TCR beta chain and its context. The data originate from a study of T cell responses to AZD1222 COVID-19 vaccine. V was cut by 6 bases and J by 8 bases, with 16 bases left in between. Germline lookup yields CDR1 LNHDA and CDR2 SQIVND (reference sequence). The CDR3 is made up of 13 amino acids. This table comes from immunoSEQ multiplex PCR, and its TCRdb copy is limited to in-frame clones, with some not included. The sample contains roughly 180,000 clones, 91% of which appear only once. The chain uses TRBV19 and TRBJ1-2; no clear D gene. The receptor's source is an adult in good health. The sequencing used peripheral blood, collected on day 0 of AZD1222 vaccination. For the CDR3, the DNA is TGTGCCAGTAGCGCAGGAAAGGTCTACGGCTACACCTTC. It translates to CASSAGKVYGYTF.